This entry concerns a single T cell receptor beta chain. These data originate in a study of blood T cell repertoires in COVID-19. Looking at the study overall: Sample material is recorded as cDNA or gDNA derived from T cells, B-cell-depleted T cells, or PBMCs.

The CDR3 has 15 residues. CDR1 MNHEY and CDR2 SMNVEV come from the germline V gene (reference sequence). Trimming removed 2 bases from V and 12 bases from J, with 20 bases in between. Clones were sequenced by immunoSEQ multiplex PCR, and TCRdb holds only the in-frame ones, with some missing. The sample holds roughly 380,000 clones, about 85% seen once. V and J are TRBV27 and TRBJ2-4, with D perhaps TRBD2 (5 bases). The sequencing sample was made of peripheral blood. This sequence was found in a young woman with acute or convalescent COVID-19. CDR3 residues: CASSLNPASTRNQYF. CDR3 nucleotide sequence: TGTGCCAGCAGTTTAAATCCGGCCAGCACTAGGAATCAGTACTTC.